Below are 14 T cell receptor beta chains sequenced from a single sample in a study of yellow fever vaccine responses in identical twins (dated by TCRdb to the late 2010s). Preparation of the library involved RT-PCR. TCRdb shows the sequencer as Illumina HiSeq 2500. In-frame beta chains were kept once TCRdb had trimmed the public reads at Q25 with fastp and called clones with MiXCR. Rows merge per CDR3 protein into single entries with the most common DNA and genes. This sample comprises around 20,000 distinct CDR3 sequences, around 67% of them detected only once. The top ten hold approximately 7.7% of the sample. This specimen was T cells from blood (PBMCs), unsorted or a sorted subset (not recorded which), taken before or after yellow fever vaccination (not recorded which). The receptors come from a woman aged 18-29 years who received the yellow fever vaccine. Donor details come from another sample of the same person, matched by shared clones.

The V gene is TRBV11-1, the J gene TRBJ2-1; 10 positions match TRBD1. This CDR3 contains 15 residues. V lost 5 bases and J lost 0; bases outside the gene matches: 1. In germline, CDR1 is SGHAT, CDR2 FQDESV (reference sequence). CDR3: CASSRTGGSYNEQFF. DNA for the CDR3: TGTGCCAGCAGCCGGACAGGGGGCTCCTACAATGAGCAGTTCTTC. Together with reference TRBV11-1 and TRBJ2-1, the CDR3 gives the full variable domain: EAEVAQSPRYKITEKSQAVAFWCDPISGHATLYWYRQILGQGPELLVQFQDESVVDDSQLPKDRFSAERLKGVDSTLKIQPAELGDSAMYLCASSRTGGSYNEQFFGPGTRLTVL.

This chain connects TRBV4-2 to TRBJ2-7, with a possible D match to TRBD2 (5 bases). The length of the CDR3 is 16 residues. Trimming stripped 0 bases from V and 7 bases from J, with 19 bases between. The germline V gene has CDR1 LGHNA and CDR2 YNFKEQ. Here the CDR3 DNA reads TGTGCCAGCAGCCAAGAATGCGGGCCAGAGATCTTTGAGCAGTACGTC. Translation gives CASSQECGPEIFEQYV.

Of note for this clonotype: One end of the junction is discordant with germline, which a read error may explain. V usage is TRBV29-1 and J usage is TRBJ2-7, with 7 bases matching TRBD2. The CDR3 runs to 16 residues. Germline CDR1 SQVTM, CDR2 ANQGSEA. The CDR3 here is CSAAGGSGKVSDEQYF. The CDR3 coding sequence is TGCAGCGCCGCCGGGGGGAGCGGGAAGGTCTCCGACGAGCAGTACTTC.

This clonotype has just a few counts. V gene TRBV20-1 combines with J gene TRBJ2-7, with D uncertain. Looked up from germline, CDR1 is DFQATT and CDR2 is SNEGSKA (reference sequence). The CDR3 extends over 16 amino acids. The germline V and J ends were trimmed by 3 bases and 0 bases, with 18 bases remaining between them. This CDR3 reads CSARPPVARGSYEQYF. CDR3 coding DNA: TGCAGTGCTAGGCCCCCGGTCGCAAGAGGCTCCTACGAGCAGTACTTC.

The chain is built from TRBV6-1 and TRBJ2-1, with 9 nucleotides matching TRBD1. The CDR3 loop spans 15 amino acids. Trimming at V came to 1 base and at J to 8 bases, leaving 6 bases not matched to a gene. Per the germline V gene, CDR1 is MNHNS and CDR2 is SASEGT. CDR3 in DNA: TGTGCCAGCAGTGAAGGGGGACAGGGAAGCGATGAGCAGTTCTTC. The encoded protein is CASSEGGQGSDEQFF.

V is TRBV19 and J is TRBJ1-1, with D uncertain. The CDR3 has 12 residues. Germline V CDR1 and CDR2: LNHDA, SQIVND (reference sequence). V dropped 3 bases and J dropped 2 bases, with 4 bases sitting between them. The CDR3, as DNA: TGTGCCAGTAGTATTGGTAACACTGAAGCTTTCTTT. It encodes CASSIGNTEAFF.

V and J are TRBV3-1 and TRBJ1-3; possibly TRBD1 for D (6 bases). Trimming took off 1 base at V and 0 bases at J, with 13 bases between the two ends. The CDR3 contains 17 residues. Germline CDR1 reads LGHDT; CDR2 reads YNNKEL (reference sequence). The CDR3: CASSQGGGGSSGNTIYF. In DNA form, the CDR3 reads TGTGCCAGCAGCCAAGGTGGAGGGGGAAGCTCTGGAAACACCATATATTTT. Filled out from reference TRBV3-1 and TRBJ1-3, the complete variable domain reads DTAVSQTPKYLVTQMGNDKSIKCEQNLGHDTMYWYKQDSKKFLKIMFSYNNKELIINETVPNRFSPKSPDKAHLNLHINSLELGDSAVYFCASSQGGGGSSGNTIYFGEGSWLTVV.

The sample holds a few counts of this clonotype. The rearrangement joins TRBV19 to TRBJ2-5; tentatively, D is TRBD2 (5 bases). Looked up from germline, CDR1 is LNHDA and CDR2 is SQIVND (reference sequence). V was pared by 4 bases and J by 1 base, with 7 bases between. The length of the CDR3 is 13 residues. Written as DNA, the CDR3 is TGTGCCAGTAGTAGCGGGTCCCAAGAGACCCAGTACTTC. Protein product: CASSSGSQETQYF. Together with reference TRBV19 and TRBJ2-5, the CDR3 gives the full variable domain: DGGITQSPKYLFRKEGQNVTLSCEQNLNHDAMYWYRQDPGQGLRLIYYSQIVNDFQKGDIAEGYSVSREKKESFPLTVTSAQKNPTAFYLCASSSGSQETQYFGPGTRLLVL.

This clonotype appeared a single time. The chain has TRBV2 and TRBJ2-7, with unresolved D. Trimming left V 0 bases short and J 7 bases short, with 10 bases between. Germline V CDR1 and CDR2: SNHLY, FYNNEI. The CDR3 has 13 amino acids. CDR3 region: CASSEAVMGEQYV. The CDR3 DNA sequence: TGTGCCAGCAGTGAAGCCGTGATGGGGGAGCAGTACGTC.

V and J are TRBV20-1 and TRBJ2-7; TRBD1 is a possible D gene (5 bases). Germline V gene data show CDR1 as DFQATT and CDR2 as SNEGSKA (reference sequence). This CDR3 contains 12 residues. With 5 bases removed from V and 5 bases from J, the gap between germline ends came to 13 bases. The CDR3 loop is CSASPWGDEQYF. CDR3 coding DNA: TGCAGTGCTTCTCCCTGGGGCGACGAGCAGTACTTC.

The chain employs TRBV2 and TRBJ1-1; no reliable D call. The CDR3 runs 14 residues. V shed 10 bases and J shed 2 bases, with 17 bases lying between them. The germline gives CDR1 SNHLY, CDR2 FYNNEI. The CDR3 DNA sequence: TGTGCCAACTTGGACCCATCGGCCAACACTGAAGCTTTCTTT. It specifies CANLDPSANTEAFF.

In DNA form, the CDR3 reads TGCAGCGTTGAAAGGGACGGGAATGAGCAGTTCTTC. It translates to CSVERDGNEQFF. This chain links TRBV29-1 with TRBJ2-1, with D possibly being TRBD1 or TRBD2 (5 bases each). Per germline, CDR1 SQVTM and CDR2 ANQGSEA. V lost 2 bases and J 7 bases, leaving 9 bases between the germline ends. The CDR3 sequence is 12 residues long.

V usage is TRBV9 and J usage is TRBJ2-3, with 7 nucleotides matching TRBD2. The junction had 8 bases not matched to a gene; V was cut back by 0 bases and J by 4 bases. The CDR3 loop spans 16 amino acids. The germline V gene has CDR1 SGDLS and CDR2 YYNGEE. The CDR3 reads CASSVAQRGDPDTQYF. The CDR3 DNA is TGTGCCAGCAGCGTAGCCCAACGGGGGGACCCAGATACGCAGTATTTT.

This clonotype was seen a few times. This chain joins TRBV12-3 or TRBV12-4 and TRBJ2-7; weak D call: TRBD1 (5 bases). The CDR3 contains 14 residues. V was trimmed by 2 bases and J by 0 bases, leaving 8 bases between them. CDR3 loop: CASSLTGLSYEQYF. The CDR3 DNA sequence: TGTGCCAGCAGTTTAACAGGTCTCTCCTACGAGCAGTACTTC.